The rows below give T cell receptor beta chains drawn from one sample of a study of T cell responses to AZD1222 COVID-19 vaccine. The assay was immunoSEQ multiplex PCR, and TCRdb's table has in-frame clones only and misses some. The data show roughly 150,000 clones, approximately 90% seen once. Sequenced here: peripheral blood, sampled 28 days after the second AZD1222 dose. These receptor sequences come from an adult who received the AZD1222 COVID-19 vaccine. Both conserved end residues are part of each CDR3. D genes are given only for firm matches. Only some rows state a clone size, as once, few, many or a class for expanded clones.

CDR3 protein,CDR3 DNA,D gene,clone size,V gene,J gene
CASSLSSGVNQPQHF,TGTGCCAGCAGCTTATCTTCAGGGGTAAATCAGCCCCAGCATTTT,-,-,TRBV7-9,TRBJ1-5
CASSAGTSVYEQYF,TGTGCCAGCAGTGCCGGGACTAGCGTCTACGAGCAGTACTTC,TRBD2,-,TRBV25-1,TRBJ2-7
CASSSGLAGSYEQYF,TGTGCCAGCAGCTCCGGACTAGCGGGATCTTACGAGCAGTACTTC,TRBD2,-,TRBV11-2,TRBJ2-7
CASSFRGTGANTEAFF,TGTGCCAGCAGCTTTCGGGGGACAGGGGCGAACACTGAAGCTTTCTTT,TRBD1,-,TRBV7-8,TRBJ1-1
CASSGGQGPTEAFF,TGCGCCAGCAGCGGCGGACAGGGACCCACTGAAGCTTTCTTT,TRBD1,-,TRBV5-1,TRBJ1-1
CASSLSRAPQTDTQYF,TGTGCCAGCAGCTTATCGCGGGCGCCCCAGACGGATACGCAGTATTTT,-,-,TRBV13,TRBJ2-3
CASSLGGRGTQYF,TGTGCCAGCAGCTTGGGGGGCCGGGGGACCCAGTACTTC,-,-,TRBV5-6,TRBJ2-5
CATSDPARGDYGYTF,TGTGCCACCAGTGACCCGGCGCGGGGGGACTATGGCTACACCTTC,-,-,TRBV24-1,TRBJ1-2
CASSYNIQPQHF,TGTGCCAGCAGTTACAACATCCAGCCCCAGCATTTT,-,-,TRBV6-6,TRBJ1-5
CAISRINRGGMNTEAFF,TGTGCCATCAGCCGAATAAACAGGGGGGGGATGAACACTGAAGCTTTCTTT,TRBD1,-,TRBV10-3,TRBJ1-1
CASSLGGRNEKLFF,TGTGCCAGCAGCTTGGGCGGCCGTAATGAAAAACTGTTTTTT,-,-,TRBV9,TRBJ1-4
CASSQDSTSGNQPQHF,TGTGCCAGCAGCCAAGACAGTACTTCCGGCAATCAGCCCCAGCATTTT,-,-,TRBV7-2,TRBJ1-5
CASSHLAGRGNEQFF,TGTGCCAGCAGCCATCTAGCGGGACGGGGCAATGAGCAGTTCTTC,TRBD2,-,TRBV11-2,TRBJ2-1
CASSHTVSTYSYEQYF,TGCGCCAGCAGCCACACAGTATCAACGTACTCCTACGAGCAGTACTTC,-,-,TRBV4-1,TRBJ2-7
CASSFNRGANEKLFF,TGTGCCAGCAGTTTTAACCGGGGCGCTAATGAAAAACTGTTTTTT,-,-,TRBV6-5,TRBJ1-4
CASSLEQGSSPLHF,TGTGCCAGCAGCTTAGAGCAGGGGAGTTCACCCCTCCACTTT,-,-,TRBV7-9,TRBJ1-6
CSVGTRQTNTEAFF,TGCAGCGTGGGGACTCGACAGACAAACACTGAAGCTTTCTTT,-,-,TRBV29-1,TRBJ1-1
CASSWTVDEKLFF,TGTGCCAGCAGTTGGACAGTGGATGAAAAACTGTTTTTT,-,-,TRBV6-5,TRBJ1-4
CASSASGTREQYF,TGTGCCAGCAGCGCGAGCGGGACGCGCGAGCAGTACTTC,TRBD2,once,TRBV5-4,TRBJ2-7
CASSQDAGPAYGYTF,TGCGCCAGCAGCCAGGACGCGGGACCGGCCTATGGCTACACCTTC,-,-,TRBV4-1,TRBJ1-2
CASSIQAGGRHEQFF,TGTGCCAGTAGTATCCAGGCGGGGGGGCGTCATGAGCAGTTCTTC,TRBD2,-,TRBV19,TRBJ2-1
CASTGGYSGNTIYF,TGCGCCAGCACCGGAGGCTACTCTGGAAACACCATATATTTT,-,-,TRBV5-1,TRBJ1-3
CASGGPNTEAFF,TGTGCCAGCGGGGGGCCCAACACTGAAGCTTTCTTT,-,once,TRBV6-5,TRBJ1-1
CASSQPTWTGRTTEAFF,TGTGCCAGCAGCCAACCAACCTGGACAGGGAGGACGACTGAAGCTTTCTTT,TRBD1,-,TRBV7-8,TRBJ1-1
CASSSWEKNTEAFF,TGTGCCAGCAGCTCGTGGGAAAAGAACACTGAAGCTTTCTTT,-,-,TRBV6-6,TRBJ1-1
CASRRQGGGNQPQHF,TGTGCCAGCAGGAGACAGGGGGGTGGCAATCAGCCCCAGCATTTT,TRBD1,-,TRBV2,TRBJ1-5
CATSNRDRDADSPLHF,TGTGCCACCAGCAACCGGGACAGGGATGCTGATTCACCCCTCCACTTT,TRBD1,-,TRBV15,TRBJ1-6
CASSPTGTGTMAFF,TGTGCCAGCAGTCCTACCGGGACAGGCACCATGGCTTTCTTT,TRBD1,-,TRBV7-9,TRBJ1-1
CASSSSGRGEQFF,TGTGCCAGCAGCTCCAGCGGAAGGGGTGAGCAGTTCTTC,-,-,TRBV11-2,TRBJ2-1
CASSWPTGGITEAFF,TGTGCCAGCAGCTGGCCGACAGGGGGGATCACTGAAGCTTTCTTT,TRBD1,once,TRBV7-2,TRBJ1-1
CASMGNTEAFF,TGTGCCAGCATGGGGAACACTGAAGCTTTCTTT,-,-,TRBV6-5,TRBJ1-1
CASSLGGQGPRGTEAFF,TGTGCCAGCAGCTTAGGGGGACAGGGGCCCCGGGGGACTGAAGCTTTCTTT,TRBD1,-,TRBV7-9,TRBJ1-1
CAWIRLAGETYNEQFF,TGTGCCTGGATCCGACTAGCGGGGGAAACATACAATGAGCAGTTCTTC,TRBD2,-,TRBV30,TRBJ2-1